This T cell receptor (beta chain) came from a study of PD-L1 blockade in urothelial cancer. TCRdb keeps only in-frame clones here, not all; method: immunoSEQ multiplex PCR. The top ten hold 8% to 10% of the sample, which has 60,000 to 75,000 clones, around 83% seen once. General observations from the study: Below-median pretreatment blood TCR clonality was associated with improved progression-free and overall survival.

Germline assignment: CDR1 SGHNT and CDR2 YENEEA. This CDR3 comprises 13 residues. Trimming at V came to 5 bases and at J to 6 bases, leaving 3 bases not matched to a gene. The time point is: pretreatment peripheral blood. As to this clone: Its antigen is as yet unknown.

J is TRBJ2-2 and V is TRBV11-3, with 7 bases that match TRBD2. Sequencing used PBMCs, obtained around atezolizumab (anti-PD-L1) treatment. The sequence was collected from a woman aged 65 to 85 with urothelial cancer. The CDR3 loop reads CASSGLGAGELFF. CDR3 DNA sequence: TGTGCCAGCAGCGGACTAGGAGCCGGGGAGCTGTTTTTT.